The sequence of this T cell receptor (beta chain) was determined in a study of cytomegalovirus exposure and HLA in healthy donors (TCRdb year 2017). Context from the whole study: An earlier analysis of approximately 550 of the donors reported approximately 300 Gb of sequence data and more than 90 million unique TCR beta sequences from 150 million to 200 million T cells. Along with the roughly 670-subject first cohort, a separate validation cohort of over 90 different subjects was used. To predict cytomegalovirus infection status, the study combined high-throughput TCR immunosequencing, statistical association of individual TCRs with disease status, and machine learning. Among some 400 genotyped donors of the cohort, an average of approximately 240,000 unique TCR beta nucleotide sequences was sequenced per donor, of which about 19% were non-productive. To decide whether each TCR beta V gene segment behaved as functional or pseudogenic, an earlier analysis of nearly 600 of the donors relied on high-throughput TCR beta sequencing. A later genetic analysis used genome-wide SNP genotypes for about 55% of the 666 donors, treating that subset as a discovery cohort. All discovery cohort repertoires had been generated on a single sequencing platform. The number of typed donors differed by locus: about 620-640 for A, B, C, DRB1 and DQB1; approximately 530 for DQA1; around 610 for DPA1; and some 470 for DPB1. Four or five DR-DQ haplotypes were handled as single units for association and clustering because linkage in the cohort was strong. HLA typing covered class I and class II loci at four-digit resolution. Using immunosequencing, the study profiled T cell repertoires from approximately 700 subjects and related those repertoires to cytomegalovirus serostatus. In the later analysis, no new phenotypic data were used to find candidate immune exposures; instead, reliance was placed on TCR beta sequences and their occurrence across donors. Donor age, sex, ethnicity and CMV serostatus were compiled alongside the repertoire data. To study patterns of TCR occurrence, a later analysis re-analyzed previously published TCR beta repertoires from hundreds of donors and added high-resolution HLA genotyping. Around 320 gigabases of sequencing data and around 87 million unique TCR sequences were included in an early release covering over 600 HLA-typed donors. The study was designed to test whether signatures of past pathogen exposure could be identified by cataloging public T cell receptors. The genetic ancestry cluster associated with self-reported Caucasian donors included 80% to 90% of the 398 genotyped donors.

General study outcomes and caveats: In a later genetic analysis, a missense DCLRE1C variant was associated with V-gene and J-gene trimming of TCR beta chains, and the association was replicated in an independent cohort. In the study, some 160 TCR beta chains were listed as associated with cytomegalovirus. Strong co-occurrence of HLA alleles, especially DR and DQ, made assigning TCR associations to individual alleles difficult. Because HLA typing was missing for some donors at each locus, association tests included only the typed subset. In a later analysis, most CMV-associated TCR beta chains were found to appear HLA-restricted, with HLA associations seemingly driven largely by CMV exposure. A cluster of highly shared sequence variants was judged likely to be a technical artifact of the sequencing pipeline. According to the authors, the approach could potentially be generalized to other disease states and immunological phenotypes. Broadly in line with IMGT annotations, most TCR beta V segments showed up in productive rearrangements about 87% or about 30% of the time in an earlier analysis of some 590 of the donors. Compared with equally common non-associated chains, HLA-associated TCR beta chains in a later analysis were more clonally expanded and had lower generation probabilities. Because counts were too low, seventeen rarely observed V segments, including chromosome 9 orphons, were excluded from the earlier analysis of 587 of the donors. Correlated functional status among segregating V segments might reflect linkage disequilibrium, but an unknown experimental factor could not be ruled out. According to a later analysis, parvovirus B19, influenza, CMV and Epstein-Barr virus appeared linked to several top co-occurrence clusters. Presence/absence analyses assumed roughly uniform sequencing depth across donors, an assumption that may not hold. The cohort was sequenced for TCR beta chains only, and without alpha or paired-chain data the features that could be detected were limited. In both the original and validation cohorts, the classifier was reported to diagnose cytomegalovirus status with high specificity and sensitivity. Some IMGT-functional V segments, including TRBV6-2 and TRBV6-3, could not be distinguished by the 87-base-pair reads and were therefore excluded. According to a later analysis, TCR association rates differed among HLA loci, with DRB1 alleles showing the most associated TCRs and HLA-C alleles showing the fewest. In a later analysis, 15,000 to 20,000 TCR beta sequences were associated with specific HLA alleles at a false discovery rate of 0.05. A further reported finding was that TCR beta sequences accurately predicted the HLA-A and HLA-B alleles for most subjects in the first cohort. In vitro tests confirmed that three of the cytomegalovirus-associated TCR beta chains recognize cytomegalovirus antigens. Across donors, most TCR sequences were observed very rarely, whereas some public TCRs were present in many individuals. CMV serostatus was the only immune exposure information available for the cohort. A later genetic analysis reported fewer N-insertions in productive TCRs among donors in an Asian-associated ancestry cluster than the roughly 620-donor mean.

Based on the germline V gene, the CDR1 and CDR2 sequences are MNHNS and SASEGT. Trimming accounts for 8 bases at V and 4 bases at J, while the number of junction bases matched to no gene is 7. Inclusive of the bounding cysteine and phenylalanine, the CDR3 is 13 residues long. Just the 39-base CDR3 DNA is kept, in frame starting at base 1. In total, approximately 610 healthy bone marrow donors made up the cohort. Cohort members were all nominally healthy when sampled, although unrecorded immune exposures were likely present. The donor was CMV seronegative and belonged to the group of around 400 seronegative cohort members. A peripheral blood sample was collected from each donor, and TCR beta sequencing was performed on peripheral blood mononuclear cells. Genomic DNA extraction from the blood cell samples was performed with the Qiagen DNeasy Blood Extraction Kit. Note on this clone: Its antigen is currently not known. No clone much larger than this one lies a single base away; base qualities are absent.

Library method: the immunoSEQ multiplex PCR assay. For the multiplex PCR, a mixture combining 60 forward primers for TCR Vbeta segments and 13 reverse primers for TCR Jbeta segments was used. The CDR3 region of rearranged TCR beta genes was amplified from genomic DNA with a multiplex PCR assay. The amplified TCR beta libraries were sequenced on the Illumina HiSeq System as 87-base-pair reads. The paper's data handling went like this. A later analysis counted tens of millions of unique TCR beta chains across the 640 or so repertoires, and 9 million to 14 million of these chains were shared by at least two donors. A nearest-neighbor algorithm error-corrected the raw reads and collapsed the reads into unique sequences, merging closely related sequences to remove PCR and sequencing errors. CDR3 sequences were aligned to IMGT reference sequences to assign V, D and J gene segments. Each retained sequence needed at least a six-nucleotide match to both a V gene segment and a J gene segment. Rearrangements were called productive when the CDR3 lacked stop codons and stayed in frame with V and J; all others were non-productive. Following IMGT convention, CDR3 was defined as the stretch from the second conserved V-encoded cysteine to the conserved J-encoded phenylalanine. The earlier analysis of some 550 of the donors excluded any sequence lacking an unambiguous match to a single V gene segment. An earlier analysis of 450 to 650 of the donors called V segments functional above 56.7% productive rearrangements and segregating when the between-donor standard deviation exceeded 5%. A statistical classification framework was built to diagnose cytomegalovirus status from the catalog of TCR beta chain sequences. V and J gene assignment, in a later analysis, came from comparing TCR nucleotide sequences with IMGT/GENE-DB human TR gene sequences. A later analysis assigned CDR3 sequences and most-parsimonious VDJ recombination scenarios with the TCRdist pipeline. In a later analysis, every TCR beta chain was defined by the combination of its CDR3 amino acid sequence and its V-gene family, and reads without a unique V-gene family were dropped. A later analysis removed over 500 highly shared, low-generation-probability nucleotide sequences to deal with suspected cross-contamination and a sequencing artifact. In a later analysis, a clonal expansion index for each public chain was calculated from normalized within-repertoire ranks of inferred template counts. In a later analysis, generation probabilities were computed with a VDJ recombination model fitted to out-of-frame rearrangements, and the resulting probabilities were checked against IGoR. In a later analysis, TCR-TCR, TCR-HLA and TCR-CMV co-occurrence was scored with hypergeometric tests, and a repertoire-size bias correction was applied to TCR pairs. In a later analysis, false discovery rates were estimated by permuting HLA or CMV assignments 20 times. In a later analysis, co-occurring TCRs were grouped using DBSCAN, with TCRdist sequence similarity added in when clustering inside HLA-allele-positive subsets. Repertoires with fewer than 30,000 or more than 120,000 public chains were left out of co-occurrence clustering, as were four to six repertoires with anomalous nucleotide sharing. The clones in this table, taken by TCRdb from immuneACCESS, are in-frame only. Not every clone is retained; where verified, under half of the shortfall comes from an unresolved V gene, and the cause of the rest is unknown. The V and J calls and clone size were taken over from that table, and D and trimming were inferred from the DNA. Counted in this sample were roughly 110,000 clones; 82% of them appeared once. Nearly 2.5% of the sample belongs to the ten largest clones.

This TCR was sampled from a woman between 18 and 30 years old in good health and CMV-seronegative. The sequenced sample consisted of PBMCs. Recombination linked TRBV6-1 to TRBJ1-1, with 7 middle bases fitting TRBD1. The CDR3 region has the sequence CASVTYRGTEAFF. The sequenced DNA: TGTGCCAGCGTCACTTACAGGGGCACTGAAGCTTTCTTT.